This T cell receptor (beta chain) was identified during a study of T cells after yellow fever vaccination. Study-wide findings and caveats: On re-exposure, the response was weaker but peaked faster, at day 5 versus 15. Abundant bulk-population clonotypes could contaminate the FACS-sorted repertoires.

For TCR, cDNA came from 5'RACE template switching, which added a universal primer site and UMIs. TCRdb re-called the 5' RACE reads with MiXCR, one entry per CDR3 protein. Of about 210,000 distinct CDR3 sequences in the sample, under 3.5% are singletons; the top ten hold 3.2%. This clonotype has just a few counts. What it binds is unknown. This CDR3 has 13 amino acids. The V gene lost 4 bases and the J gene lost 3 bases, with 10 bases spanning the gap. This TCR derives from a young man who received the YFV17D yellow fever vaccine. This material consisted of CD4+ T cells sorted from PBMCs, taken 10 days after the yellow fever booster vaccination. The chain combines TRBV12-3 or TRBV12-4 with TRBJ2-7; D unresolved. The CDR3 reads CASSWGTLYEQYV. CDR3 sequence (DNA): TGTGCCAGCAGTTGGGGTACACTCTACGAGCAGTACGTC.